What follows are 10 T cell receptor delta chains derived from one specimen sequenced in a study of γδ T cells in repeated Plasmodium falciparum infection. TCRdb re-called the multiplex PCR reads via CATT. This sample has tens of thousands of delta-chain clones, with 1.5% to 2% found just once. Bulk repertoires came from Vgamma9/Vdelta2+ or Vdelta2-negative gammadelta T cells flow-sorted from PBMC. The specimen sequenced was gamma-delta T cells from blood. The receptors were sampled from a pool of human donors (malaria-infected and uninfected, not separated).

This clone was seen a few times. The protein given by TCRdb reflects a much larger clone and differs at residue 11 from this DNA's translation, likely from a read error; the protein shown is the DNA's translation. CDR3 DNA sequence: TGTGCCTGTGACCGGAATCCTAATTGGGGGGTCGGCTCCTGGGACACCCGACAGATGTTTTTC. It yields the protein CACDRNPNWGVGSWDTRQMFF. This chain connects TRDV2 to TRDJ3, with TRDD3 as a possible D gene (6 bases). The J gene, left out of TCRdb, was set here by checking the DNA against germline. Trimming left V 3 bases short and J 0 bases short, with 23 bases between. The CDR3 consists of 21 residues. Germline lookup yields CDR1 GEAIGNYY and CDR2 EKD.

This clone was seen at least ten times. A far larger clone is a single base away, which makes a read error likely. Within the sample, other DNA sequences also encode this same CDR3. The chain is built from TRDV1 and TRDJ1; 8 positions agree with TRDD3. TCRdb lists no J gene, so it was determined here by aligning the DNA to germline. This CDR3 is built from 23 residues. The germline CDR1 and CDR2 sequences are TSWWSYY and QGS. Written as DNA, the CDR3 is TGTGCTCTCGGGGTTCCGTCTATTCCCTTCCACAGTACTGGGGGGCGAGCCCAGGATAAACTCATCTTT. Residues: CALGVPSIPFHSTGGRAQDKLIF.

Points on this clone: This DNA's translation and the protein TCRdb lists, from a much larger clone, do not match at residue 8, likely due to a read error; the protein shown is translated from the DNA. The V call is TRAV38-2/DV8, the J call TRDJ1, with D perhaps matching TRDD2 (6 bases). Here the J gene came from matching the DNA to germline, since TCRdb omits it. Germline CDR1 TSESDYY, CDR2 QEAYKQQN. This CDR3 spans 17 amino acids. Trimming removed 7 bases from V and 4 bases from J, with 26 bases in between. The CDR3 DNA is TGTGCTTATGGAACTCCTACGAACCTGGGAGGGGGCGATAAACTCATCTTT. This codes for CAYGTPTNLGGGDKLIF.

Many counts were recorded for this clone. This specimen includes other DNA sequences encoding the same CDR3. V usage is TRDV1 and J usage is TRDJ1; 10 nucleotides agree with TRDD3. With V trimmed by 3 bases and J by 0 bases, 19 bases remained unmatched. Germline assignment: CDR1 TSWWSYY and CDR2 QGS. This CDR3 is 21 amino acids long. The CDR3, as DNA: TGTGCTCTTGGGGAGGTATGTTCCTCCTTCCTGGGGGATAGCAACACCGATAAACTCATCTTT. Its protein is CALGEVCSSFLGDSNTDKLIF.

In this sample, this clone turned up many times. The protein that TCRdb holds for this DNA derives from a much larger clone and differs from the translated DNA at residue 7, which likely indicates a read error; the protein shown here is translated from the DNA. The chain combines TRDV1 with TRDJ2; a possible D gene is TRDD3 (6 bases). CDR1 is TSWWSYY and CDR2 is QGS in the germline V gene. The length of the CDR3 is 21 residues. Trimming cost V 4 bases and J 3 bases, with 30 bases left between them. The CDR3 sequence is CALGGRPLLFGGPKVTAQLFF. The DNA for the CDR3 is TGTGCTCTTGGGGGTCGACCCCTACTGTTTGGGGGGCCGAAGGTGACAGCACAACTCTTCTTT.

As concerns this clone: The amino acid sequence in TCRdb belongs to a much larger clone and departs from this DNA's translation at residue 19, likely a sequencing read error; the sequence shown is translated from the DNA. The V gene was identified as TRDV1, while no J gene was called; TRDD3 was called by the table and not checked on the DNA. Germline CDR1 reads TSWWSYY; CDR2 reads QGS. The CDR3 has 21 residues. The CDR3 region is CALGEARVLGIRGDVPDKPIF. As DNA, the CDR3 is TGTGCTCTTGGGGAAGCTCGGGTCTTGGGGATACGCGGAGACGTCCCCGATAAACCCATCTTT.

This clone was detected many times. A far bigger clonotype differs at one base, so this is likely a read error. At the DNA level, this CDR3 is encoded by other sequences in the same sample as well. This chain links TRDV1 with TRDJ2; the match to TRDD3 covers 7 bases. TCRdb records no J gene; here it was assigned by comparing the DNA to germline. Germline lookup yields CDR1 TSWWSYY and CDR2 QGS. With V trimmed by 5 bases and J by 5 bases, 35 bases remained unmatched. CDR3 length: 24 amino acids. CDR3 nucleotides: TGTGCTCTTGGGAAGCGTTTGGCAATACTTTTCAAACTCCTTGGGGATATGTCAACAGCACAACTCTTCTTT. Encoded protein: CALGKRLAILFKLLGDMSTAQLFF.

Details on this clone: TCRdb attributes to this sequence the protein of a much larger clone, which differs from the DNA translation at residue 14; a read error is likely, and the protein displayed is translated from the DNA. The chain is built from TRDV1 and TRDJ1; possible D gene TRDD2, 9 bases. Assignment of the J gene here rests on matching the DNA to germline, because TCRdb gives none. Trimming removed 3 bases at V and 0 bases at J, with 29 bases between. CDR3 length: 21 residues. From germline, CDR1 is TSWWSYY and CDR2 QGS. CDR3 DNA sequence: TGTGCTCTTGGGGATCCTTCCTACGCCGTACTGGGGGTTGTATACACCGATAAACTCATCTTT. As protein: CALGDPSYAVLGVVYTDKLIF.

This clone was counted only a few times. A read error likely explains this, since a far larger clone differs by one base. The sample contains more than one DNA sequence encoding this CDR3. CDR3 bases: TGTGCATACGGATCCTTCCTTAAGCCCCTGTTACTGGGGGACCCCGAATATCCCCCCACTGTTTATAAGCTCATCTTT. Residues: CAYGSFLKPLLLGDPEYPPTVYKLIF. TRDV3 is the V gene, and the J gene was not called; TRDD3, the D gene given by the table, was not confirmed from the DNA. This CDR3 is built from 26 residues. Germline values: CDR1 TVYSNPD, CDR2 GDNSRS (reference sequence).

On this clone itself: TCRdb's protein, taken from a much larger clone, differs from this DNA's translation at residue 18, likely owing to a read error; the protein displayed comes from the DNA. The J gene was not called, though the V gene is TRDV3; the D call of TRDD3 is as the table states it, not checked on the DNA. CDR1 and CDR2 from the germline V gene are TVYSNPD and GDNSRS (reference sequence). CDR3 length: 20 residues. The CDR3 DNA is TGTGCCTTGATAACAGGCCTTCCGCCGTACTGGGGGATACCGACAGATAAATTCATCTTT. Amino acids: CALITGLPPYWGIPTDKFIF.